Below are 7 T cell receptor beta chains sequenced from a single sample in a study of blood T cell repertoires in COVID-19. Assay: immunoSEQ multiplex PCR; the TCRdb copy retains only in-frame clones and omits some. The sample has roughly 150,000 clones; approximately 91% are singletons. Source material: peripheral blood. The receptors shown here come from a young man with COVID-19, enrolled during active disease.

The chain links TRBV11-2 to TRBJ2-5; weak D call: TRBD1 (5 bases). Germline lookup yields CDR1 SGHAT and CDR2 FQNNGV. The CDR3 runs 14 residues. V lost 4 bases and J lost 1, with 10 bases in between. CDR3 protein: CASSSRQGQETQYF. CDR3 bases: TGTGCCAGCAGCTCCCGGCAGGGCCAAGAGACCCAGTACTTC.

The chain combines TRBV18 with TRBJ2-7; 7 bases align to TRBD1. V dropped 1 base and J dropped 5; count of bases not matched to a gene: 11. CDR1 KGHSH and CDR2 LQKENI come from the germline V gene. The CDR3 contains 16 residues. CDR3 protein: CASSPLVTGVSHEQYF. The CDR3, as DNA: TGTGCCAGCTCACCACTAGTAACAGGGGTTTCCCACGAGCAGTACTTC.

The chain uses TRBV9 and TRBJ1-3; D not certain. CDR1 SGDLS and CDR2 YYNGEE come from the germline V gene. The CDR3 is 13 residues long. Between the trimmed V and J ends, which lost 4 bases and 3 bases, there was a span of 8 bases. DNA of the CDR3: TGTGCCAGCAGCCTCTCGGGTGGAAACACCATATATTTT. This encodes CASSLSGGNTIYF. The complete variable domain, with remaining parts taken from reference TRBV9 and TRBJ1-3, reads DSGVTQTPKHLITATGQRVTLRCSPRSGDLSVYWYQQSLDQGLQFLIQYYNGEERAKGNILERFSAQQFPDLHSELNLSSLELGDSALYFCASSLSGGNTIYFGEGSWLTVV.

The rearrangement links TRBV28 to TRBJ1-1; D might be TRBD1 (6 bases). CDR1 is MDHEN and CDR2 is SYDVKM in the germline V gene. Between the trimmed V and J ends, which lost 3 bases and 1 base, there was a span of 18 bases. CDR3 length equals 17 residues. CDR3 residues: CASSFPTQGPRNTEAFF. In DNA, the CDR3 is TGTGCCAGCAGTTTTCCCACACAGGGACCTAGGAACACTGAAGCTTTCTTT.

V is TRBV11-3 and J is TRBJ2-7; D might be TRBD1 (7 bases). With 10 bases removed from V and 0 bases from J, the gap between germline ends came to 16 bases. CDR1 SGHNT and CDR2 YENEEA come from the germline V gene. This CDR3 is built from 14 residues. The CDR3 loop reads CATRGDRSSYEQYF. The DNA for the CDR3 is TGTGCCACCAGGGGGGACAGATCCTCCTACGAGCAGTACTTC.

The chain joins TRBV23-1 to TRBJ2-7; D is perhaps TRBD2 (7 bases). TRBV23-1 is an open reading frame whose function is uncertain. The CDR3 sequence is 15 residues long. Between the trimmed V and J ends, which lost 0 bases and 7 bases, there was a span of 16 bases. The CDR3 spells CASSQSIRGAGEQYF. CDR3 DNA: TGCGCCAGCAGTCAATCCATCCGGGGGGCAGGGGAGCAGTACTTC.

The V gene is TRBV9, the J gene TRBJ2-7; no firm D call. The CDR3 loop spans 14 amino acids. Trimming cost V 0 bases and J 1 base, with 8 bases left between them. Per germline, CDR1 SGDLS and CDR2 YYNGEE. CDR3: CASSVAQWSYEQYF. Here the CDR3 DNA reads TGTGCCAGCAGCGTAGCCCAGTGGTCCTACGAGCAGTACTTC.